Included here is one TCR beta chain sequence, with context. Its antigen is still unknown. Possible read error: a much larger clone is one base away. The sample is drawn from a study of blood T cells in healthy people across ages. Findings and limits, study-wide: Older age coincided with a roughly linear decline in TCR beta diversity per million T cells.

Each donor gave approximately 9.5 milliliters of peripheral blood. Together with a sample-barcoded 5' primer, a J-beta primer mix was included in a second PCR lasting roughly 6 to 12 cycles. TCRdb independently ran MiXCR on the 5' RACE reads; one entry per CDR3 protein. The sample has roughly 1,800,000 distinct CDR3 sequences; approximately 50% are singletons. The sequence derives from a woman between 40 and 55 years old in good health. The sample comprised blood.

The CDR3 region is CASSRPGQGGADTQYF. DNA for the CDR3: TGTGCCAGCAGTAGACCTGGACAGGGAGGAGCAGATACGCAGTATTTT. The chain is built from TRBV25-1 and TRBJ2-3, with 8 bases matching TRBD1. V lost 5 bases, J lost 4 bases, and 11 bases stayed unmatched. CDR1 is MGHDK, CDR2 SYGVNS, per germline. The CDR3 totals 16 residues. Full variable domain (missing parts from reference TRBV25-1 and TRBJ2-3): EADIYQTPRYLVIGTGKKITLECSQTMGHDKMYWYQQDPGMELHLIHYSYGVNSTEKGDLSSESTVSRIRTEHFPLTLESARPSHTSQYLCASSRPGQGGADTQYFGPGTRLTVL.